This TCR beta chain was sequenced for a study of shared clonotypes between healthy human individuals (TCRdb year 2020). With respect to the entire study: The cohort included a few men and a couple of women between 18 and 49 years of age. For each donor, three plates each were used for CD4 naive and CD4 memory, two plates were used for CD8 naive, and one plate was used for CD8 memory. Blood TCR repertoires of several healthy adults were deeply sequenced to estimate repertoire size and the extent of clonotype sharing between individuals. To increase sequencing depth and limit assay-specific biases, TCR repertoire library preparation and sequencing were carried out by different laboratories using diverse techniques. Between about 0.94 and 10 billion PBMCs per donor were obtained by leukapheresis. The study at large found these results: Only blood was sampled, and tissue TCR repertoires likely differ from those in blood. Pairwise subsampling indicated that sequencing depth was expected to affect the degree of clonotype sharing among donors. When a handful of donors were compared, the shared fraction of clonotypes was roughly 5% for naive CD4, roughly 3.3% for naive CD8, 2.3% for memory CD4, and approximately 0.4% for memory CD8. Even with the large sequencing depth, rarefaction of the sorted-subset datasets indicated that sequencing was incomplete. The genetic and exposure-history diversity represented was limited by the small number of donors. Naive subsets generally had larger estimated clonotype richness than memory subsets. Higher generation probabilities were observed for clonotypes shared by all four sorted-subset donors than for non-shared clonotypes.

Donors were healthy HIV-negative adults with no recently reported acute infections or vaccinations. Only Caucasian adults living in Nashville, Tennessee, USA were represented among the donors. Magnetic negative selection was used to enrich CD4+ T cells, after which naive cells were positively selected on CD45RA and the negative fraction became the memory subset. Blood was collected by leukapheresis, and PBMCs were isolated by Ficoll-Histopaque density gradient centrifugation and then cryopreserved in liquid nitrogen vapor phase. Purity and quantity of every magnetically sorted T cell population were checked by analytical flow cytometry. Genomic DNA was isolated from every sorted fraction and measured by UV absorbance on a Nanodrop 2000c. In the case of this clone: There is no known antigen for this receptor. Base quality data are lacking; no much larger clone is found one base away.

Using the deep immunoSEQ assay, multiplex PCR amplified TCR CDR3 regions from genomic DNA. Extracted genomic DNA from each cell subset was distributed evenly across all wells of several immunoSEQ 96-well plates, and each plate was treated as a replicate. Each replicate PCR for sorted subsets received about 220 ng genomic DNA, equal to about 30,000 T cell genomes. The purified libraries were quantified using a Qubit 3.0 fluorometer, sized with a Bioanalyzer 2100, and then quantified again using the KAPA Library Quantification kit. Every immunoSEQ 96-well plate was sequenced on a dedicated single-read 150-cycle Illumina NextSeq 550 flow cell. The authors processed their data as follows. Because the immunoSEQ output held only junctional sequences and lacked quality scores, the filtering could not match the filtering applied to full-length reads. Sequences were annotated with PyIR, a Python wrapper for IgBLAST v1.9, and V/J genes and CDR3 were assigned using IMGT germline references. Reads were filtered out if the reads had weak V/J assignments (E-value above 1e-6), no CDR3, stop codons, out-of-frame junctions, or ambiguous translated residues. A V3J clonotype was defined by an identical inferred V gene, J gene, and CDR3 amino acid sequence. To compute the percentage overlap between repertoires, the number of shared unique clonotypes was divided by the size of the smaller repertoire. Repertoire richness was assessed with RTK rarefaction, the Chao1 estimator, and Recon v2.1 estimates of unobserved clonotypes. For all TCRbeta clonotypes obtained by the gDNA method from a few donors, generation probabilities were computed with OLGA. Held by TCRdb, this immuneACCESS table contains in-frame sequences only and omits some clones. Under half of the omission traces to an unresolved V gene where checked; the cause of the rest is unknown. Clonal size and the V and J genes are those of that table, whereas D and trimming came from the DNA. Within this sample are about 1 million clones, with 75% of them counted one time only. The ten largest clones represent 1.5% of the sample.

Measured from the cysteine to the phenylalanine, the CDR3 is 15 residues long. Only the CDR3 DNA is retained, 45 bases long and in frame from the first base. As encoded in the germline V gene, CDR1 is MGHDK while CDR2 is SYGVNS. Between the V and J ends, shortened by 1 base and 1 base respectively, the junction contains 9 bases. The sequence came from a young man in good health. This chain joins TRBV25-1 to TRBJ2-3; the D gene is perhaps TRBD1, from 5 matching bases. Input material: memory CD4+ T cells sorted from blood. Explained via the paper, the cell subset or site label denotes: CD45RA-negative fraction. The DNA reads TGTGCCAGCAGTGAATCAAGGGGCGGCACAGATACGCAGTATTTT. The encoded protein is CASSESRGGTDTQYF.